A selection of T cell receptor beta chains follows, all from one sample in a study of regulatory T cells in long-lasting Graves disease. TCRdb analysed the multiplex PCR reads with MiXCR anew, one entry per CDR3 protein. The top ten clones hold 9% to 15% of a sample with approximately 470,000 distinct CDR3 sequences, 15% to 20% of them seen once. This sample was also put to use in a study of T cells in Graves' hyperthyroidism and ophthalmopathy.

The source material was peripheral blood mononuclear cells (PBMCs), sampled at new diagnosis, from a patient treated with antithyroid drugs. The receptors shown here come from a man in his forties with Graves disease. CDR3s include the opening cysteine and the closing phenylalanine or tryptophan. A D gene is named only where the DNA matches it firmly. Not all rows give a size; the values are once, few, many and, for expanded clones, a class.

j_call: TRBJ2-7
v_call: TRBV20-1
d_call: NA
clone_size: many
cdr3_nt: TGCAGTGCTGGCTCCTACGAGCAGTACTTC
cdr3_aa: CSAGSYEQYF

j_call: TRBJ2-5
v_call: TRBV28
d_call: NA
clone_size: many
cdr3_nt: TGTGCCAGCAGCCAAGGGGGGGAGACCCAGTACTTC
cdr3_aa: CASSQGGETQYF

j_call: TRBJ1-2
v_call: TRBV5-1
d_call: NA
clone_size: NA
cdr3_nt: TGCGCCAGCAGCTTGGGGGCGAACTATCGCTACACCTTC
cdr3_aa: CASSLGANYRYTF

j_call: TRBJ2-5
v_call: TRBV18
d_call: NA
clone_size: NA
cdr3_nt: TGTGCCAGCTCACCATTCCGGACATCGCGGGGCCAAGAGACCCAGTACTTC
cdr3_aa: CASSPFRTSRGQETQYF

j_call: TRBJ2-1
v_call: TRBV9
d_call: NA
clone_size: few
cdr3_nt: TGTGCCAGCAGCGTAGTGGGAGATAACTACAATGAGCAGTTCTTC
cdr3_aa: CASSVVGDNYNEQFF

j_call: TRBJ2-5
v_call: TRBV5-1
d_call: TRBD2
clone_size: many
cdr3_nt: TGCGCCAGCAGTCGTGGGACTAGCGGCCAAGAGACCCAGTACTTC
cdr3_aa: CASSRGTSGQETQYF

j_call: TRBJ2-5
v_call: TRBV19
d_call: TRBD2
clone_size: NA
cdr3_nt: TGTGCCAGTAGTTTTGGGACTAGCGATGGAGAGACCCAGTACTTC
cdr3_aa: CASSFGTSDGETQYF

j_call: TRBJ2-2
v_call: TRBV7-3
d_call: TRBD1
clone_size: NA
cdr3_nt: TGTGCCAGCTCGACAGGGGGTCAGACCGGGGAGCTGTTTTTT
cdr3_aa: CASSTGGQTGELFF

j_call: TRBJ2-1
v_call: TRBV6-2/TRBV6-3
d_call: NA
clone_size: many
cdr3_nt: TGTGCCAGCAGTCCTACGGCGCCGAGCTCCTACAATGAGCAGTTCTTC
cdr3_aa: CASSPTAPSSYNEQFF

j_call: TRBJ1-1
v_call: TRBV9
d_call: TRBD1
clone_size: many
cdr3_nt: TGTGCCAGCAGCGTCGGACAGGGGGCGAAAAACACTGAAGCTTTCTTT
cdr3_aa: CASSVGQGAKNTEAFF

j_call: TRBJ1-3
v_call: TRBV4-1
d_call: NA
clone_size: few
cdr3_nt: TGCGCCAGCAGCCAAGTGTCCGGCGTCGGCTCTGGAAACACCATATATTTT
cdr3_aa: CASSQVSGVGSGNTIYF

j_call: TRBJ2-3
v_call: TRBV3-1
d_call: NA
clone_size: many
cdr3_nt: TGTGCCAGCAGCCAAGGGAAGTTCCCAGATACGCAGTATTTT
cdr3_aa: CASSQGKFPDTQYF

j_call: TRBJ2-7
v_call: TRBV7-9
d_call: NA
clone_size: few
cdr3_nt: TGTGCCAGCAGATCCGCCGGGGGTTACGAGCAGTACTTC
cdr3_aa: CASRSAGGYEQYF

j_call: TRBJ2-1
v_call: TRBV19
d_call: TRBD1
clone_size: once
cdr3_nt: TGTGCCAGTAGTAAGCGACAGGGGGCATACAATGAGCAGTTCTTC
cdr3_aa: CASSKRQGAYNEQFF

j_call: TRBJ2-7
v_call: TRBV3-1
d_call: NA
clone_size: many
cdr3_nt: TGTGCCAGCAGCCAGGTCAGGGACTACGAGCAGTACTTC
cdr3_aa: CASSQVRDYEQYF

j_call: TRBJ2-2
v_call: TRBV29-1
d_call: TRBD2
clone_size: NA
cdr3_nt: TGCAGCGCCGGACTAGCGGGAGGGACCACCGGGGAGCTGTTTTTT
cdr3_aa: CSAGLAGGTTGELFF

j_call: TRBJ1-5
v_call: TRBV19
d_call: NA
clone_size: few
cdr3_nt: TGTGCCAGTAGTATCGGCCCACCCCAGCCCCAGCATTTT
cdr3_aa: CASSIGPPQPQHF

j_call: TRBJ2-2
v_call: TRBV5-1
d_call: TRBD2
clone_size: NA
cdr3_nt: TGCGCCAGCAGCTTTATTAGCGGGATGAACACCGGGGAGCTGTTTTTT
cdr3_aa: CASSFISGMNTGELFF

j_call: TRBJ2-3
v_call: TRBV6-1
d_call: TRBD2
clone_size: few
cdr3_nt: TGTGCCAGCAGTCCCCAGGGACTAGCGGGAACCACAGATACGCAGTATTTT
cdr3_aa: CASSPQGLAGTTDTQYF

j_call: TRBJ2-1
v_call: TRBV29-1
d_call: TRBD2
clone_size: NA
cdr3_nt: TGCAGCGTTGAAACTGACCCTAGCGGGAGAAATGAGCAGTTCTTC
cdr3_aa: CSVETDPSGRNEQFF

j_call: TRBJ1-1
v_call: TRBV12-3/TRBV12-4
d_call: TRBD1
clone_size: many
cdr3_nt: TGTGCCAGCAGTCGGGACAGACGAAACACTGAAGCTTTCTTT
cdr3_aa: CASSRDRRNTEAFF

j_call: TRBJ2-7
v_call: TRBV29-1
d_call: TRBD1
clone_size: NA
cdr3_nt: TGCAGCGTTGAGGGACAGGGGCCGGTTTACGAGCAGTACTTC
cdr3_aa: CSVEGQGPVYEQYF

j_call: TRBJ1-2
v_call: TRBV27
d_call: NA
clone_size: NA
cdr3_nt: TGTGCCAGCAGTTTCCTTCTAGGGGTTAACTATGGCTACACCTTC
cdr3_aa: CASSFLLGVNYGYTF

j_call: TRBJ1-2
v_call: TRBV6-2/TRBV6-3
d_call: NA
clone_size: NA
cdr3_nt: TGTGCCAGCAGTTACTCAGGGGGGTATGGCTACACCTTC
cdr3_aa: CASSYSGGYGYTF

j_call: TRBJ2-2
v_call: TRBV6-1
d_call: TRBD2
clone_size: many
cdr3_nt: TGTGCCAGCAGTCGGCTAGCGGGAGCCGGGGAGCTGTTTTTT
cdr3_aa: CASSRLAGAGELFF

j_call: TRBJ1-1
v_call: TRBV7-9
d_call: NA
clone_size: many
cdr3_nt: TGTGCCAGCCGATCTAGGGGGGCGAACACTGAAGCTTTCTTT
cdr3_aa: CASRSRGANTEAFF

j_call: TRBJ1-1
v_call: TRBV12-3/TRBV12-4
d_call: NA
clone_size: many
cdr3_nt: TGTGCCAGCAAGATGGACGGGACTAGGACTGAAGCTTTCTTT
cdr3_aa: CASKMDGTRTEAFF

j_call: TRBJ2-7
v_call: TRBV28
d_call: TRBD1
clone_size: NA
cdr3_nt: TGTGCCAGCAGTACCTTGAGAGGCAGGGGGCTCTACGAGCAGTACTTC
cdr3_aa: CASSTLRGRGLYEQYF

j_call: TRBJ2-2
v_call: TRBV20-1
d_call: NA
clone_size: few
cdr3_nt: TGCAGTGCTAGAGATTTCGGGAGTTGGGACACCGGGGAGCTGTTTTTT
cdr3_aa: CSARDFGSWDTGELFF

j_call: TRBJ2-7
v_call: TRBV20-1
d_call: NA
clone_size: many
cdr3_nt: TGCAGTGCTAGAGATCAGCAGGTCCCCATCTACGAGCAGTACTTC
cdr3_aa: CSARDQQVPIYEQYF

j_call: TRBJ1-2
v_call: TRBV19
d_call: NA
clone_size: many
cdr3_nt: TGTGCCAGTGGGCGTGGAGACCGAAGTGCGACTAACTATGGCTACACCTTC
cdr3_aa: CASGRGDRSATNYGYTF

j_call: TRBJ2-3
v_call: TRBV11-2
d_call: NA
clone_size: many
cdr3_nt: TGTGCCAGCAGCTTAGACGGGAGAGGAGATACGCAGTATTTT
cdr3_aa: CASSLDGRGDTQYF

j_call: TRBJ2-1
v_call: TRBV4-1
d_call: NA
clone_size: NA
cdr3_nt: TGCGCCAGCAGCCAAGATTTAATGGGGGTTCTCATCAACAATGAGCAGTTCTTC
cdr3_aa: CASSQDLMGVLINNEQFF

j_call: TRBJ2-7
v_call: TRBV30
d_call: NA
clone_size: many
cdr3_nt: TGTGCCTGGAGGACTCACACCTACGAGCAGTACTTC
cdr3_aa: CAWRTHTYEQYF

j_call: TRBJ2-1
v_call: TRBV29-1
d_call: NA
clone_size: few
cdr3_nt: TGCAGCGTTGGGGGGCGGGAGCAGTTCTTC
cdr3_aa: CSVGGREQFF

j_call: TRBJ2-3
v_call: TRBV10-2
d_call: TRBD1
clone_size: NA
cdr3_nt: TGCGCCAGCAAGACAGGGGGGGCAGATACGCAGTATTTT
cdr3_aa: CASKTGGADTQYF

j_call: TRBJ2-7
v_call: TRBV4-1
d_call: NA
clone_size: NA
cdr3_nt: TGCGCCAGCAGCCAAGAAACTAGCTTCCCCTACGAGCAGTACTTC
cdr3_aa: CASSQETSFPYEQYF

j_call: TRBJ2-1
v_call: TRBV6-2/TRBV6-3
d_call: TRBD2
clone_size: many
cdr3_nt: TGTGCCAGCAGTTACGGGCGACTAGCGGGGATTTACAATGAGCAGTTCTTC
cdr3_aa: CASSYGRLAGIYNEQFF

j_call: TRBJ2-1
v_call: TRBV5-1
d_call: TRBD1
clone_size: many
cdr3_nt: TGCGCCAGCAGCTTCGGGACAGCAAGGGTAGATGAGCAGTTCTTC
cdr3_aa: CASSFGTARVDEQFF

j_call: TRBJ1-1
v_call: TRBV19
d_call: NA
clone_size: NA
cdr3_nt: TGTGCCAGTAGTAGGGACGCTAGCGCTGAAGCTTTCTTT
cdr3_aa: CASSRDASAEAFF

j_call: TRBJ2-1
v_call: TRBV24-1
d_call: TRBD2
clone_size: many
cdr3_nt: TGTGCCACCAGTGACAAAGGGTCTAGCGGGAGTATCCCCTACAATGAGCAGTTCTTC
cdr3_aa: CATSDKGSSGSIPYNEQFF

j_call: TRBJ2-2
v_call: TRBV2
d_call: TRBD1
clone_size: many
cdr3_nt: TGTGCCAGCACGTGGGACAGGGGAAACACCGGGGAGCTGTTTTTT
cdr3_aa: CASTWDRGNTGELFF

j_call: TRBJ2-1
v_call: TRBV18
d_call: NA
clone_size: many
cdr3_nt: TGTGCCAGCCCTAGACCGGACAAAAGGGATAAGTGGTTCTTC
cdr3_aa: CASPRPDKRDKWFF

j_call: TRBJ2-3
v_call: TRBV2
d_call: NA
clone_size: once
cdr3_nt: TGTGCCAGCCTTCTTCTAACGGGGGCCACAGATACGCAGTATTTT
cdr3_aa: CASLLLTGATDTQYF

j_call: TRBJ2-6
v_call: TRBV5-1
d_call: NA
clone_size: few
cdr3_nt: TGCGCCAGCAGCTTTAATAAAAACTCTGGGGCCAACGTCCTGACTTTC
cdr3_aa: CASSFNKNSGANVLTF

j_call: TRBJ1-6
v_call: TRBV2
d_call: NA
clone_size: many
cdr3_nt: TGTGCCAGCAGTGAAGCCCGTACTTATAATTCACCCCTCCACTTT
cdr3_aa: CASSEARTYNSPLHF

j_call: TRBJ1-1
v_call: TRBV2
d_call: NA
clone_size: many
cdr3_nt: TGTGCCAGCCTTATTGGACGGAAGAACACTGAAGCTTTCTTT
cdr3_aa: CASLIGRKNTEAFF

j_call: TRBJ1-1
v_call: TRBV10-3
d_call: NA
clone_size: many
cdr3_nt: TGTGCCATCAGTGCTTTAGGGGCTGAAGCTTTCTTT
cdr3_aa: CAISALGAEAFF

j_call: TRBJ2-7
v_call: TRBV11-2
d_call: TRBD2
clone_size: many
cdr3_nt: TGTGCCAGCAGCTTAGCCCCGGGACTAGTTTGGGAGCAGTACTTC
cdr3_aa: CASSLAPGLVWEQYF

j_call: TRBJ2-7
v_call: TRBV28
d_call: TRBD1
clone_size: many
cdr3_nt: TGTGCCAGCAGTCTCGGGACAGCAACCTACGAGCAGTACTTC
cdr3_aa: CASSLGTATYEQYF

j_call: TRBJ2-7
v_call: TRBV28
d_call: TRBD2
clone_size: many
cdr3_nt: TGTGCCAGCAGTTCGCTGGGAGGGATCCACGAGCAGTACTTC
cdr3_aa: CASSSLGGIHEQYF

j_call: TRBJ1-1
v_call: TRBV20-1
d_call: NA
clone_size: few
cdr3_nt: TGCAGTGCTAGATCCCAGGGTCAAACTGAAGCTTTCTTT
cdr3_aa: CSARSQGQTEAFF

j_call: TRBJ2-2
v_call: TRBV30
d_call: TRBD1
clone_size: NA
cdr3_nt: TGTGCCTGGAGGAACAGGGGGAGCACCGGGGAGCTGTTTTTT
cdr3_aa: CAWRNRGSTGELFF

j_call: TRBJ2-1
v_call: TRBV2
d_call: TRBD2
clone_size: NA
cdr3_nt: TGTGCCAGCAGTCCTAGCGGGAGTTGGGATGAGCAGTTCTTC
cdr3_aa: CASSPSGSWDEQFF

j_call: TRBJ2-3
v_call: TRBV28
d_call: TRBD2
clone_size: NA
cdr3_nt: TGTGCCAGCAGTTTAGAGACTAGCGGGAGTGCCTCAGATACGCAGTATTTT
cdr3_aa: CASSLETSGSASDTQYF

j_call: TRBJ1-1
v_call: TRBV30
d_call: NA
clone_size: many
cdr3_nt: TGTGCCTGGAGAAAGATTGAAGCTTTCTTT
cdr3_aa: CAWRKIEAFF

j_call: TRBJ2-7
v_call: TRBV12-3/TRBV12-4
d_call: NA
clone_size: many
cdr3_nt: TGTGCCAGCAGTCTAGGGGGAGCGGGCTCCCCCTACGAGCAGTACTTC
cdr3_aa: CASSLGGAGSPYEQYF